This T cell receptor (beta chain) was recovered during a study of T cells after posttransplantation cyclophosphamide. Notes on the study in general: Recipient CMV seropositivity and CMV reactivation strongly tracked TRB clonality. Later post-transplant blood repertoires were often dominated by donor CD8+ memory clones.

The naive gate required viable CD3+CD4+ or CD3+CD8+ cells with CCR7+CD45RA+CD45RO-CD95-CD27+CD28+ phenotype. For this clone: Its target is not known.

TCRdb keeps only in-frame clones here, not all; method: immunoSEQ multiplex PCR. The table has tens of thousands of clones, under 99% seen once. The V gene's germline CDR1 is SGHAT and CDR2 FQNNGV. The V segment lost 5 bases and the J segment 5 bases; nucleotides outside the gene matches: 10. The CDR3 loop spans 16 amino acids. The sample consisted of naive CD4+ T cells sorted from PBMCs. This receptor was obtained from a man aged 35 to 55 in good health, CMV-negative, and a related stem cell transplant donor. The chain joins TRBV11-2 to TRBJ2-1; 9 bases fit TRBD2. The CDR3 protein is CASSPRLREGNNEQFF. CDR3 in DNA: TGTGCCAGCAGCCCGAGACTGCGGGAGGGGAACAATGAGCAGTTCTTC. Full variable domain (missing parts from reference TRBV11-2 and TRBJ2-1): EAGVAQSPRYKIIEKRQSVAFWCNPISGHATLYWYQQILGQGPKLLIQFQNNGVVDDSQLPKDRFSAERLKGVDSTLKIQPAKLEDSAVYLCASSPRLREGNNEQFFGPGTRLTVL.